This entry features one TCR beta chain sequence. The antigen is unknown. The sample originates from a study of T cell repertoires in cytomegalovirus infection. TCRdb itself ran the reads through MiXCR, one entry per CDR3 protein. The sample has 900,000 to 950,000 distinct CDR3 sequences, around 30% seen once. The junction had 11 bases not matched to a gene; V was cut back by 5 bases and J by 1 base. Germline CDR1 and CDR2: MDHEN and SYDVKM. There are 18 residues in the CDR3. The TCR sequence derives from a human donor in good health (CMV status not recorded). Some clones in this sample may be carry-over from other donors' samples. Source: cultured CD8+ T cells from PBMCs, taken from culture after CMV antigen stimulation. This rearrangement joins TRBV28 to TRBJ1-3; 10 bases match TRBD1. This CDR3 reads CASSRPGQGLRSGNTIYF. CDR3 nucleotides: TGTGCCAGCAGTCGACCGGGACAGGGGTTACGGTCTGGAAACACCATATATTTT.